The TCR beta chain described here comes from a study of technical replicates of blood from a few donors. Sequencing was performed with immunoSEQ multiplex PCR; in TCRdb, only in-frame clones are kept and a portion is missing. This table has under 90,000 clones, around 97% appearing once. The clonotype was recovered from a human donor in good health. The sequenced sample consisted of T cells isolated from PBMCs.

In DNA form, the CDR3 reads TGTGCCAGCAGTTATTCGGGTGTTAGCAATCAGCCCCAGCATTTT. This translates into CASSYSGVSNQPQHF. The chain combines TRBV6-5 with TRBJ1-5; no clear D. Trimming took off 3 bases at V and 0 bases at J, with 9 bases between the two ends. The CDR3 has 15 residues. CDR1 is MNHEY and CDR2 is SVGAGI in the germline V gene.